The 23 T cell receptor beta chains presented below share a single source sample, sequenced in a study of T cell changes during pregnancy in multiple sclerosis. The data were produced by immunoSEQ multiplex PCR, yet TCRdb's version contains in-frame clones alone and is incomplete. The data show tens of thousands of clones, 90% seen once. Sequences were derived from peripheral blood, sampled in the first trimester of pregnancy. All receptors derive from a female donor in good health, enrolled as a control in a pregnancy study.

The CDR3 DNA reads TGTGCCAGCAGTTTGGGACAGCAATACGAGCAGTACTTC. It translates to CASSLGQQYEQYF. The genes are TRBV27 and TRBJ2-7, with TRBD1 matching over 7 bases. The V and J ends lost 3 bases and 4 bases, in that order; junction bases with no gene match: 3. Germline V gene sequence: CDR1 MNHEY, CDR2 SMNVEV (reference sequence). There are 13 residues in the CDR3.

The V gene is TRBV6-4, the J gene TRBJ2-5; TRBD1 matches 11 bases. V was clipped by 6 bases and J by 5 bases; unmatched bases: 2. The CDR3 is 13 amino acids. Looked up from germline, CDR1 is MRHNA and CDR2 is SNTAGT. Here the CDR3 reads CASSRDRGETQYF. The CDR3 DNA reads as TGTGCCAGCAGCCGGGACAGGGGGGAGACCCAGTACTTC.

This clone was detected only once. The gene calls are TRBV6-1 and TRBJ1-2, with TRBD1 as a possible D gene (6 bases). The V gene's germline CDR1 is MNHNS and CDR2 SASEGT. The CDR3 sequence is 15 residues long. Trimming pared 10 bases from V and 7 bases from J, leaving 25 bases between. This CDR3 is CATGGATSNSGGYTF. CDR3 DNA: TGTGCCACCGGGGGGGCGACTTCCAACTCCGGTGGCTACACCTTC.

The gene calls are TRBV15 and TRBJ2-5; no clear D gene. This CDR3 spans 12 amino acids. Germline lookup yields CDR1 LNHNV and CDR2 YYDKDF (reference sequence). Trimming took off 8 bases at V and 0 bases at J, with 7 bases between the two ends. The CDR3 loop reads CATSVYQETQYF. DNA of the CDR3: TGTGCCACCTCCGTGTACCAAGAGACCCAGTACTTC.

The chain uses TRBV27 and TRBJ2-7, with D possibly matching TRBD1 (6 bases). This CDR3 has 13 residues. Trimming stripped 4 bases from V and 5 bases from J, with 12 bases between. Germline V CDR1 and CDR2: MNHEY, SMNVEV (reference sequence). This CDR3 is CASSYGDTNEQYF. CDR3 in DNA: TGTGCCAGCAGTTATGGGGACACTAACGAGCAGTACTTC.

The chain joins TRBV6-4 to TRBJ2-1; 7 bases line up with TRBD2. This CDR3 contains 15 residues. Germline lookup yields CDR1 MRHNA and CDR2 SNTAGT. V dropped 8 bases and J dropped 1; count of bases not matched to a gene: 8. As DNA, the CDR3 is TGTGCCAGCCGCTGGCGGGGGAGTTCCTACAATGAGCAGTTCTTC. Its translation: CASRWRGSSYNEQFF.

A few counts support this clone. V and J are TRBV6-5 and TRBJ1-6, with D maybe TRBD1 (6 bases). Germline V CDR1 and CDR2: MNHEY, SVGAGI. The CDR3 covers 14 residues. Trimming shortened V by 0 bases and J by 9 bases, and 9 bases separated the two germline ends. CDR3 nucleotide sequence: TGTGCCAGCAGTTACTCGACAGGCAGTTCACCCCTCCACTTT. Encoded protein: CASSYSTGSSPLHF.

The chain uses TRBV6-5 and TRBJ2-2; 7 bases line up with TRBD1. J lost 3 bases, V lost 5 bases, and 3 bases had no gene match. Per the germline V gene, CDR1 is MNHEY and CDR2 is SVGAGI. This CDR3 has 14 residues. DNA of the CDR3: TGTGCCAGCAGTCAAGGGACAGACACCGGGGAGCTGTTTTTT. Translation: CASSQGTDTGELFF.

The chain couples TRBV11-2 to TRBJ2-6, with 7 bases fitting TRBD1. With 6 bases clipped from V and 3 bases from J, the junction kept 5 bases outside the gene matches. Germline V gene sequence: CDR1 SGHAT, CDR2 FQNNGV. CDR3 length equals 15 residues. As DNA, the CDR3 is TGTGCCAGCAGGGTAACAGGGGTTGGGGCCAACGTCCTGACTTTC. Its protein product is CASRVTGVGANVLTF.

The gene calls are TRBV6-4 and TRBJ2-2; D not resolved. The CDR3 is 17 residues long. Deletions cut 6 bases from V and 0 bases from J, with 17 bases between. CDR1 MRHNA and CDR2 SNTAGT come from the germline V gene. CDR3 residues: CASRRDVEAANTGELFF. For the CDR3, the DNA is TGTGCCAGCAGACGAGATGTTGAGGCCGCGAACACCGGGGAGCTGTTTTTT.

This clone has just one count. This chain links TRBV28 with TRBJ2-1, with TRBD2 matching over 14 bases. There are 16 residues in the CDR3. V was pared by 5 bases and J by 5 bases, with 5 bases of the junction left unmatched. CDR1 is MDHEN, CDR2 SYDVKM, per germline. CDR3 amino acids: CASSPAGLAGDNEQFF. CDR3 coding DNA: TGTGCCAGCAGTCCCGCGGGACTAGCGGGGGACAATGAGCAGTTCTTC.

For the CDR3, the DNA is TGTGCCAGCAGCCGGGCGGCGGGAGGGGAGACCCAGTACTTC. This translates into CASSRAAGGETQYF. The rearrangement uses TRBV7-2 and TRBJ2-5; 9 positions match TRBD2. The CDR3 has 14 residues. Germline CDR1 reads SGHTA; CDR2 reads FQGNSA. Losses at the gene ends were 5 bases for V and 5 bases for J; bases not matched to a gene: 6.

The chain employs TRBV10-3 and TRBJ2-7; tentative D call: TRBD1 (6 bases). The CDR3 consists of 15 residues. Germline V gene lookup returns CDR1 ENHRY and CDR2 SYGVKD. Trimming stripped 0 bases from V and 2 bases from J, with 11 bases between. The CDR3 bases are TGTGCCATCAGTGAGTCACAGACAGGAGCCTACGAGCAGTACTTC. As protein: CAISESQTGAYEQYF.

The count of this clone is one. The gene calls are TRBV30 and TRBJ2-2; 10 nucleotides align to TRBD2. The V and J ends lost 0 bases and 2 bases, in that order; junction bases with no gene match: 6. The CDR3 is 17 amino acids. Germline V gives CDR1 GTSNPN, CDR2 SVGIG (reference sequence). CDR3 DNA sequence: TGTGCCTGGAGTGTCCTGACTAGCGGGTTCAACACCGGGGAGCTGTTTTTT. Residues: CAWSVLTSGFNTGELFF.

V and J are TRBV28 and TRBJ1-1; D is possibly TRBD1 (5 bases). The V gene lost 8 bases and the J gene lost 3 bases, with 16 bases spanning the gap. CDR1 and CDR2 (germline): MDHEN, SYDVKM. The CDR3 is 14 residues long. This CDR3 is CASSDMGEDTEAFF. CDR3 nucleotides: TGTGCCAGCTCGGACATGGGGGAGGACACTGAAGCTTTCTTT.

This clone has only a few counts. The chain uses TRBV27 and TRBJ1-1; D is ambiguous. The CDR3 length is 13 residues. The germline V gene has CDR1 MNHEY and CDR2 SMNVEV (reference sequence). The germline V and J ends were trimmed by 3 bases and 1 base, with 6 bases remaining between them. CDR3 sequence: CASSLAGNTEAFF. As DNA, the CDR3 is TGTGCCAGCAGTTTGGCAGGGAACACTGAAGCTTTCTTT.

Here the CDR3 DNA reads TGTGCCAGCAGCCGCCGACAGGGTGCAGATACGCAGTATTTT. Residues: CASSRRQGADTQYF. The rearrangement uses TRBV7-9 and TRBJ2-3, with 7 bases lining up with TRBD1. The CDR3 has 14 residues. V was pared by 5 bases and J by 4 bases, with 6 bases of the junction left unmatched. Germline loops: CDR1 SEHNR, CDR2 FQNEAQ (reference sequence).

In DNA form, the CDR3 reads TGTGCCAGCAGTGGGGCAGAGGGATATTTT. It translates to CASSGAEGYF. The V call is TRBV2, the J call TRBJ2-3; the D gene is possibly TRBD2 (5 bases). The CDR3 consists of 10 residues. Germline V CDR1 and CDR2: SNHLY, FYNNEI. With 4 bases removed from V and 15 bases from J, the gap between germline ends came to 11 bases.

V and J are TRBV18 and TRBJ2-7; TRBD1 is a possible D gene (6 bases). This CDR3 region has 15 residues. The germline V gene has CDR1 KGHSH and CDR2 LQKENI. Deletions cut 2 bases from V and 0 bases from J, with 11 bases between. DNA for the CDR3: TGTGCCAGCTCACCATCAACAGGGAGCTCCTACGAGCAGTACTTC. Its protein is CASSPSTGSSYEQYF.

The chain joins TRBV7-3 to TRBJ2-2; D unresolved. Per the germline V gene, CDR1 is SGHTA and CDR2 is FQGTGA. V gave up 2 bases and J gave up 0 bases, with 10 bases separating them. CDR3 length equals 16 residues. In DNA, the CDR3 is TGTGCCAGCAGCTTAGTCGGTGCCGCGAACACCGGGGAGCTGTTTTTT. Translating it yields CASSLVGAANTGELFF.

This chain connects TRBV5-1 to TRBJ2-3, with TRBD2 matching over 11 bases. This CDR3 has 16 amino acids. Germline CDR1 and CDR2: SGHRS and YFSETQ. The V gene end was trimmed by 5 bases and the J gene end by 6 bases; junction bases not matched to a gene: 11. The CDR3 is CASRGNSGGAIDTQYF. For the CDR3, the DNA is TGCGCCAGCAGGGGAAATAGCGGGGGGGCGATTGATACGCAGTATTTT. Using reference TRBV5-1 and TRBJ2-3 for the parts outside the CDR3, the full variable domain is KAGVTQTPRYLIKTRGQQVTLSCSPISGHRSVSWYQQTPGQGLQFLFEYFSETQRNKGNFPGRFSGRQFSNSRSEMNVSTLELGDSALYLCASRGNSGGAIDTQYFGPGTRLTVL.

The chain links TRBV19 to TRBJ2-7; the match to TRBD2 covers 12 bases. In germline, CDR1 is LNHDA, CDR2 SQIVND (reference sequence). Germline trimming cut 3 bases from V and 9 bases from J; bases unmatched to any gene: 9. The CDR3 spans 15 residues. The CDR3 loop is CASSIRLAGVFRQYF. CDR3 sequence (DNA): TGTGCCAGTAGTATCCGACTAGCGGGAGTTTTTCGGCAGTACTTC.

The chain recombines TRBV5-1 with TRBJ1-3, with D tentatively TRBD1 (5 bases). Trimming left V 4 bases short and J 4 bases short, with 15 bases between. This CDR3 comprises 15 residues. The germline CDR1 and CDR2 sequences are SGHRS and YFSETQ. The CDR3: CASSRLGGIGNTIYF. CDR3 DNA sequence: TGCGCCAGCAGCCGTCTTGGGGGGATCGGAAACACCATATATTTT.